This T cell receptor beta chain was sequenced during a study of T cell therapy after organ transplantation. The CDR3 length is 13 residues. Trimming took off 8 bases at V and 2 bases at J, with 12 bases between the two ends. Germline lookup yields CDR1 SNHLY and CDR2 FYNNEI. Remarks on this clone: Its specificity is unknown.

Sequenced by immunoSEQ multiplex PCR; TCRdb stores in-frame clones only, minus some. The sample carries thousands of clones, about four fifths recorded once. The material was CD8+ T cells from blood, obtained before autologous CMV-specific T cell therapy. The chain links TRBV2 to TRBJ2-5; TRBD2 is a possible D gene (5 bases). This receptor was taken from a human patient who had received a solid organ transplant and had CMV disease. The CDR3 loop reads CASWEQPQETQYF. CDR3 nucleotides: TGTGCCAGCTGGGAGCAGCCGCAAGAGACCCAGTACTTC. Full variable domain (remainder filled in from reference TRBV2 and TRBJ2-5): EPEVTQTPSHQVTQMGQEVILRCVPISNHLYFYWYRQILGQKVEFLVSFYNNEISEKSEIFDDQFSVERPDGSNFTLKIRSTKLEDSAMYFCASWEQPQETQYFGPGTRLLVL.